This TCR beta chain was sequenced for a study of T cells in Graves' hyperthyroidism and ophthalmopathy. This clonotype was seen a handful of times. At one end, the junction sequence differs from germline, possibly due to a read error. The CDR3 is 13 residues long. Germline assignment: CDR1 ENHRY and CDR2 SYGVKD. TCR beta CDR3 regions were amplified from RNA transcripts. The HTBI set primed first-round TCR CDR3 RT-PCR. TCRdb called the multiplex PCR reads again in MiXCR, with one record for every CDR3 protein. The sample lists about 540,000 distinct CDR3 sequences, around 46% occurring once. The source material was peripheral blood or thyroid tissue (not recorded which). The gene calls are TRBV10-3 and TRBJ1-2; unclear D gene. This sequence was found in a woman aged 18-30 years with Graves' hyperthyroidism. DNA of the CDR3: TGTGCCAGCAGTTTAGACACCGACGGTGGCTACACCTTC. It yields the protein CASSLDTDGGYTF.